This note documents a single TCR beta chain sequence. The data derive from a study of blood T cell repertoires in COVID-19. Study summary: Specimens from acute and convalescent COVID-19 originated in the United States, Italy and Spain. Sample material is recorded as cDNA or gDNA derived from T cells, B-cell-depleted T cells, or PBMCs.

The CDR3 is made up of 11 amino acids. Germline assignment: CDR1 SGHNT and CDR2 YENEEA. V shed 7 bases and J 7 bases; nucleotides not matched to a gene: 0. Per the original data handling: Amplification of reference gene primers provided the estimated nucleated cell counts. TCRdb's copy holds only in-frame clones and misses some; the assay was immunoSEQ multiplex PCR. V and J calls and clone size are copied from that table; D and trimming were computed from the DNA. The sample includes roughly 200,000 clones, approximately 85% of them seen just once. This receptor was obtained from a human donor with active or convalescent COVID-19. The donor label of this sample is uncertain. The chain uses TRBV11-3 and TRBJ2-2, with 7 bases lining up with TRBD2. The sample taken for sequencing was peripheral blood. DNA of the CDR3: TGTGCCAGCACGGGGGGCGGGGAGCTGTTTTTT. Protein: CASTGGGELFF.